This T cell receptor beta chain was documented in a study of PD-L1 blockade in urothelial cancer. Study-wide context: As for prior chemotherapy regimens, patients had received 0 to 3.

The CDR3 covers 16 residues. CDR1 and CDR2 (germline): SGHNT, YYREEE (reference sequence). V shed 5 bases and J shed 8 bases, with 23 bases lying between them. Time point reported: peripheral blood 6 weeks after treatment start. Measured with immunoSEQ multiplex PCR; TCRdb has only the in-frame clones, and not every one. The sample lists more than 95,000 clones; about 82% were seen once. V usage is TRBV5-4 and J usage is TRBJ2-1, with D possibly matching TRBD2 (6 bases). The source was PBMCs, collected around atezolizumab (anti-PD-L1) treatment. This receptor was obtained from a man aged 45-60 years with urothelial cancer. Written as DNA, the CDR3 is TGTGCCAGCAGGGACGGGGGACCTTCCGTAGGGGATGAGCAGTTCTTC. This translates into CASRDGGPSVGDEQFF.